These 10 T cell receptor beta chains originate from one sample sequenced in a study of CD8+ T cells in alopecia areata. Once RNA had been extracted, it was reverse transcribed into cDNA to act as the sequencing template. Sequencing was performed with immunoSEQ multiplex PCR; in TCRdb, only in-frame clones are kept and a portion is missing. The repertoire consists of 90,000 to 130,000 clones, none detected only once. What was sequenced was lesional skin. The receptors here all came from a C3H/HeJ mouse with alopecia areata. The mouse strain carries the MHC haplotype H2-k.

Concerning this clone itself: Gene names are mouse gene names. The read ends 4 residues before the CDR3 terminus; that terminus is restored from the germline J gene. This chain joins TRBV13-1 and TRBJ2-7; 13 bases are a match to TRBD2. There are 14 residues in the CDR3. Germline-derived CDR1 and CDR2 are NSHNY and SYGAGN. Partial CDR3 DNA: TGTGCCAGCAGAGGGACTGGGGGGGAGGAT. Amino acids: CASRGTGGED. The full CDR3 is CASRGTGGEDEQYF.

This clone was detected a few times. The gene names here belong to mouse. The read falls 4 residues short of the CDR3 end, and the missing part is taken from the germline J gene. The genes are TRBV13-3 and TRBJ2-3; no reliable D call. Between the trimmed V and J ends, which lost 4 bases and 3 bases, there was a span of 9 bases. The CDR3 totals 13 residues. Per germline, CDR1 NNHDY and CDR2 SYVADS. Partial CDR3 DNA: TGTGCCAGCAGTTCCAGCTGGGCAGAA. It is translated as CASSSSWAE. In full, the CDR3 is CASSSSWAETLYF.

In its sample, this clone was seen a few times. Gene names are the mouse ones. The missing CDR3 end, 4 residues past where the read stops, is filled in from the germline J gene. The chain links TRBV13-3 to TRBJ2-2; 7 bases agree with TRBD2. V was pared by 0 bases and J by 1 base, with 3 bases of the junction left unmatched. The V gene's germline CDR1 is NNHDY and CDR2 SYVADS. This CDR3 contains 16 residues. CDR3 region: CASSDDPGGNTGQLYF. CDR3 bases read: TGTGCCAGCAGTGATGATCCTGGGGGAAACACCGGG.

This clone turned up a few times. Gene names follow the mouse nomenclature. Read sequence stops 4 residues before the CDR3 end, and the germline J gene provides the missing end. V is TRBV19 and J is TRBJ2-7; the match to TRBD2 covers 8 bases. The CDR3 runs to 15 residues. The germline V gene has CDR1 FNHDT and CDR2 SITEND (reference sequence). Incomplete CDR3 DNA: TGTGCCAGCAGTATACTCCGGGACTGGATTTAT. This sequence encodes CASSILRDWIY. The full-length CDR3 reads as CASSILRDWIYEQYF.

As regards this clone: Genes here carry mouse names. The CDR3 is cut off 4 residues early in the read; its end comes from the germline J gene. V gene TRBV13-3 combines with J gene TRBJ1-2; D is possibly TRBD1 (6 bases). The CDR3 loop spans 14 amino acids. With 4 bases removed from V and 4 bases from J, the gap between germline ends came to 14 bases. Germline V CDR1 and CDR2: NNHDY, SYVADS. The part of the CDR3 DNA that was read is TGTGCCAGCAGTATGAGGGGGGCGCGCTCC. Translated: CASSMRGARS. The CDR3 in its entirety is CASSMRGARSDYTF.

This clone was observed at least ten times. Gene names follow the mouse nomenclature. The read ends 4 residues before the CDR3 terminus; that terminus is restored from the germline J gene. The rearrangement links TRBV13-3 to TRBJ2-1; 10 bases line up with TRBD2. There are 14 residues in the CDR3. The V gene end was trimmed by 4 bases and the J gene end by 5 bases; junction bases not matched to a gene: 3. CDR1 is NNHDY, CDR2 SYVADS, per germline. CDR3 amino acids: CASSRTGGDAEQFF. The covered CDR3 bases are TGTGCCAGCAGTCGGACTGGGGGTGATGCT.

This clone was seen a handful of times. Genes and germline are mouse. The CDR3 DNA, read in part, is TGTGCCAGCAGTTGGTCACAGGGAAGTGCAGAA. Translating it yields CASSWSQGSAE. The full CDR3 protein is CASSWSQGSAETLYF. The chain joins TRBV13-1 to TRBJ2-3; weak D call: TRBD1 (6 bases). The read ends 4 residues before the CDR3 terminus; that terminus is restored from the germline J gene. The V end lost 4 bases, the J end lost 0 bases, and 12 bases lay between the germline ends. The CDR3 is 15 residues long. Germline V lookup: CDR1 NSHNY, CDR2 SYGAGN.

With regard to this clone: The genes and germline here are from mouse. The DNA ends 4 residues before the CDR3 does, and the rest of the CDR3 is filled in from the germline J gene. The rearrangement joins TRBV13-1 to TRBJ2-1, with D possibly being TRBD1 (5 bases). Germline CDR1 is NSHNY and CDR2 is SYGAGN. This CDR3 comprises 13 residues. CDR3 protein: CASSDPGKAEQFF. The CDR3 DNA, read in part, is TGTGCCAGCAGTGATCCAGGGAAGGCT.

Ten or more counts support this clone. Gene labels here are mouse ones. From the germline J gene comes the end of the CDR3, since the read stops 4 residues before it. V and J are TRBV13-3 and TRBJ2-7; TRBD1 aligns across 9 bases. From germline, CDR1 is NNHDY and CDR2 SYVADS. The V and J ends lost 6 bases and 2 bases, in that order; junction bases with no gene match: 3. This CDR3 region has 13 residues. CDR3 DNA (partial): TGTGCCAGCAAAACAGGGGGCGCCTAT. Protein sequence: CASKTGGAY. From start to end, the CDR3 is CASKTGGAYEQYF.

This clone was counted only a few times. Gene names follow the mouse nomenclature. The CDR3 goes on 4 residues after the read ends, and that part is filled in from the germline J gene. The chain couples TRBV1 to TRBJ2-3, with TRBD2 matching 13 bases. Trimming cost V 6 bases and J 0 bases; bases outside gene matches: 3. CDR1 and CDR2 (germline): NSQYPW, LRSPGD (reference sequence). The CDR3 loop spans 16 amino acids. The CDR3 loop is CTCRGLGGVSAETLYF. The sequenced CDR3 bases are TGCACCTGCAGGGGACTGGGGGGGGTTAGTGCAGAA. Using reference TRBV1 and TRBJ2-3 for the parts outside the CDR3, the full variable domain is VTLLEQNPRWRLVPRGQAVNLRCILKNSQYPWMSWYQQDLQKQLQWLFTLRSPGDKEVKSLPGADYLATRVTDTELRLQVANMSQGRTLYCTCRGLGGVSAETLYFGSGTRLTVL.